Listed here is a single TCR beta chain. What it binds is not known. This sample stems from a study of molecular identifiers for immune sequencing clone quantification. Findings of the study overall: Whereas clones above 20 RNA copies held under 1% of naive-cell molecules, they held over 97% of effector molecules.

MiXCR was run by TCRdb on the PCR reads, yielding one entry per CDR3 protein. The table includes approximately 550,000 distinct CDR3 sequences, 20% to 25% detected once. V was shortened by 0 bases and J by 9 bases, with 13 bases between the two germline ends. This CDR3 region has 14 residues. The germline V gene has CDR1 SGHDT and CDR2 YYEEEE. The sample taken for sequencing was naive CD8+ T cells from blood, with Jurkat cell RNA spiked in. Documented subset: FACS-sorted CD8+CD4-CCR7+CD45RA+ naive T cells. This TCR derives from a human donor in good health. Some libraries in this study had Jurkat cell RNA spiked in. The chain uses TRBV5-6 and TRBJ2-1; D unclear. CDR3: CASSLANLVGEQFF. CDR3 bases: TGTGCCAGCAGCTTGGCCAATTTAGTCGGTGAGCAGTTCTTC.